This entry lists 23 T cell receptor beta chains sequenced from one sample in a study of T cell repertoires in cytomegalovirus infection. Which antigens these TCRs recognize remains unknown. TCRdb processed the reads anew with MiXCR; each CDR3 protein has one entry. This sample has around 710,000 distinct CDR3 sequences; under 35% occur once, and the top ten carry 13%. Material: cultured CD8+ T cells from PBMCs, obtained from culture after CMV antigen stimulation. Receptor source: a human donor in good health (CMV status not recorded). Some clones in this sample may be carry-over from other donors' samples.

This chain connects TRBV6-2 or TRBV6-3 to TRBJ2-1; D not resolved. Trimming removed 5 bases from V and 15 bases from J, with 20 bases in between. CDR3 length: 13 amino acids. The V gene's germline CDR1 is MNHEY and CDR2 SVGEGT. The CDR3 nucleotides read TGTGCCAGCAGTCCTTCTAGTGGCGGAGATCCGTTCTTC. This encodes CASSPSSGGDPFF.

This clonotype was detected a few times. The chain links TRBV4-2 to TRBJ1-4; D might be TRBD1 (6 bases). V lost 1 base to trimming and J lost 10 bases, with 13 bases between them. Germline CDR1 reads LGHNA; CDR2 reads YNFKEQ. The length of the CDR3 is 14 residues. CDR3 sequence: CASSQASGGGKLFF. As DNA, the CDR3 is TGTGCCAGCAGCCAAGCTTCCGGGGGCGGAAAACTGTTTTTT.

J is TRBJ2-4 and V is TRBV4-3; D tentatively fits TRBD1 or TRBD2 (7 bases each). The CDR3 is 18 residues long. Germline V lookup: CDR1 LGHNA, CDR2 YSLEER. The V end lost 1 base, the J end lost 0 bases, and 16 bases lay between the germline ends. The CDR3 nucleotides are TGCGCCAGCAGCCAAGTGGGTCAGGGGGGGGAAGCCAAAAACATTCAGTACTTC. This codes for CASSQVGQGGEAKNIQYF.

This clonotype turned up a few times. In DNA form, the CDR3 reads TGTGCCAGCAGCTTGGCACGGTACTCCTACGAGCAGTACTTC. It specifies CASSLARYSYEQYF. V usage is TRBV5-5 and J usage is TRBJ2-7; D not resolved. CDR3 length: 14 amino acids. CDR1 is SGHKS, CDR2 YYEKEE, per germline (reference sequence). V dropped 0 bases and J dropped 0 bases, with 7 bases sitting between them.

This clonotype showed up just once. CDR3 residues: CASRDQTGFNEQFF. CDR3 nucleotide sequence: TGTGCCAGCAGGGACCAGACAGGGTTCAATGAGCAGTTCTTC. The chain joins TRBV2 to TRBJ2-1; 7 nucleotides align to TRBD1. V gave up 6 bases and J gave up 6 bases; unmatched junction bases: 8. Germline loops: CDR1 SNHLY, CDR2 FYNNEI. This CDR3 comprises 14 residues.

This clonotype was detected only once. The J gene is TRBJ2-5, the V gene TRBV11-1; D possibly corresponds to TRBD1 (6 bases). The CDR3 sequence is 15 residues long. Trimming cost V 5 bases and J 2 bases, with 15 bases left between them. Germline-derived CDR1 and CDR2 are SGHAT and FQDESV (reference sequence). Here the CDR3 reads CASSPWTDTQETQYF. The CDR3 DNA reads as TGTGCCAGCAGCCCTTGGACAGATACTCAAGAGACCCAGTACTTC.

The chain has TRBV4-2 and TRBJ2-3, with 9 bases lining up with TRBD2. Per germline, CDR1 LGHNA and CDR2 YNFKEQ. Germline trimming cut 4 bases from V and 0 bases from J; bases unmatched to any gene: 2. CDR3 length: 15 amino acids. CDR3 nucleotide sequence: TGTGCCAGCAGCCCTAGCGGGATAAGCACAGATACGCAGTATTTT. Protein: CASSPSGISTDTQYF.

V gene TRBV28 combines with J gene TRBJ1-5, with TRBD1 identical over 7 bases. Unmatched junction bases numbered 6, after V lost 1 base and J lost 6 bases. CDR1 and CDR2 (germline): MDHEN, SYDVKM. This CDR3 region has 15 residues. CDR3: CASSLLRQGFQPQHF. In nucleotides, the CDR3 is TGTGCCAGCAGTTTATTACGACAGGGTTTTCAGCCCCAGCATTTT.

The chain recombines TRBV5-6 with TRBJ1-1; 10 positions agree with TRBD1. Germline values: CDR1 SGHDT, CDR2 YYEEEE. Unmatched junction bases numbered 4, after V lost 4 bases and J lost 4 bases. The CDR3 consists of 14 residues. CDR3 sequence reads: CASSDGTGVTEAFF. CDR3 DNA: TGTGCCAGCAGCGATGGGACAGGGGTCACTGAAGCTTTCTTT. The whole variable domain, filled in from reference TRBV5-6 and TRBJ1-1, reads DAGVTQSPTHLIKTRGQQVTLRCSPKSGHDTVSWYQQALGQGPQFIFQYYEEEERQRGNFPDRFSGHQFPNYSSELNVNALLLGDSALYLCASSDGTGVTEAFFGQGTRLTVV.

This clonotype was observed a few times. The V gene is TRBV5-1, the J gene TRBJ1-1, with D uncertain. Trimming removed 0 bases at V and 2 bases at J, with 14 bases between. The V gene's germline CDR1 is SGHRS and CDR2 YFSETQ. The CDR3 extends over 16 amino acids. In DNA, the CDR3 is TGCGCCAGCAGCTTGGGGGGTAGCAGGTACAACACTGAAGCTTTCTTT. This translates into CASSLGGSRYNTEAFF. The full variable domain, its missing parts supplied by reference TRBV5-1 and TRBJ1-1, is KAGVTQTPRYLIKTRGQQVTLSCSPISGHRSVSWYQQTPGQGLQFLFEYFSETQRNKGNFPGRFSGRQFSNSRSEMNVSTLELGDSALYLCASSLGGSRYNTEAFFGQGTRLTVV.

This sequence joins TRBV20-1 and TRBJ1-2, with D possibly being TRBD1 (6 bases). In germline, CDR1 is DFQATT, CDR2 SNEGSKA (reference sequence). The V gene lost 1 base and the J gene lost 4 bases, with 10 bases spanning the gap. This CDR3 comprises 13 residues. CDR3 sequence reads: CSARVGGAYGYTF. The CDR3 nucleotides are TGCAGTGCTAGAGTGGGGGGCGCCTATGGCTACACCTTC.

This clonotype has more than one count but fewer than ten. This chain connects TRBV6-4 to TRBJ2-6; tentative D call: TRBD1 (6 bases). V gave up 3 bases and J gave up 0 bases, with 15 bases separating them. This CDR3 contains 18 residues. Germline CDR1 and CDR2: MRHNA and SNTAGT. CDR3 amino acids: CASSERGTTYSGANVLTF. The CDR3 bases are TGTGCCAGCAGTGAAAGAGGGACAACCTACTCTGGGGCCAACGTCCTGACTTTC.

This clonotype was seen more than once but under ten times. This sequence joins TRBV4-2 and TRBJ2-5; 14 bases are shared with TRBD2. In germline, CDR1 is LGHNA, CDR2 YNFKEQ. The CDR3 runs 17 residues. Unmatched junction bases numbered 4, after V lost 1 base and J lost 3 bases. Here the CDR3 reads CASSQATSGGAKETQYF. The CDR3 DNA is TGTGCCAGCAGCCAAGCGACTAGCGGGGGGGCGAAAGAGACCCAGTACTTC.

Only a few counts were recorded for this clonotype. The chain employs TRBV27 and TRBJ2-3; D is ambiguous. In germline, CDR1 is MNHEY, CDR2 SMNVEV (reference sequence). The CDR3 totals 10 residues. Trimming removed 11 bases at V and 10 bases at J, with 13 bases between. CDR3 sequence (DNA): TGTGCCGTAAGACTTTGGCCGCAGTATTTT. Residues: CAVRLWPQYF.

V and J are TRBV27 and TRBJ1-1; 7 bases are a match to TRBD1. This CDR3 contains 15 residues. CDR1 MNHEY and CDR2 SMNVEV come from the germline V gene (reference sequence). V shed 5 bases and J 3 bases; nucleotides not matched to a gene: 9. CDR3 coding DNA: TGTGCCAGCAGTCTAACGACAGGGAAGGACACTGAAGCTTTCTTT. Its translation is CASSLTTGKDTEAFF.

The rearrangement uses TRBV7-8 and TRBJ1-2, with a weak D call TRBD1 (5 bases). The V and J ends lost 10 bases and 8 bases respectively, with 14 bases between them. Per germline, CDR1 SGHVS and CDR2 FQNEAQ. The CDR3 totals 11 residues. This CDR3 is CATKDRGGYTF. CDR3 in DNA: TGTGCCACCAAGGACCGGGGCGGCTACACCTTC.

The rearrangement links TRBV19 to TRBJ2-1, with D possibly matching TRBD1 (5 bases). This CDR3 spans 15 amino acids. Trimming removed 3 bases at V and 5 bases at J, with 14 bases between. Germline V lookup: CDR1 LNHDA, CDR2 SQIVND (reference sequence). CDR3 sequence reads: CASSISGLVHNEQFF. CDR3 sequence (DNA): TGTGCCAGTAGTATCTCAGGGTTGGTCCACAATGAGCAGTTCTTC. The complete variable domain, with remaining parts taken from reference TRBV19 and TRBJ2-1, reads DGGITQSPKYLFRKEGQNVTLSCEQNLNHDAMYWYRQDPGQGLRLIYYSQIVNDFQKGDIAEGYSVSREKKESFPLTVTSAQKNPTAFYLCASSISGLVHNEQFFGPGTRLTVL.

The sample holds many counts of this clonotype. The chain is built from TRBV7-9 and TRBJ1-4; a possible D gene is TRBD1 (5 bases). This CDR3 is 14 amino acids long. Trimming shortened V by 2 bases and J by 8 bases, and 12 bases separated the two germline ends. From germline, CDR1 is SEHNR and CDR2 FQNEAQ (reference sequence). The CDR3 is CASSLTAGREKLFF. The CDR3 DNA is TGTGCCAGCAGCTTAACGGCAGGGAGAGAAAAACTGTTTTTT.

The chain joins TRBV28 to TRBJ2-1; 7 bases agree with TRBD1. The CDR3 sequence is 15 residues long. CDR1 and CDR2 (germline): MDHEN, SYDVKM. V shed 4 bases, J shed 7 bases, and the junction held 10 bases outside the gene matches. The CDR3 coding sequence is TGTGCCAGCAGTTCCCGGGACAGAAGTTGGAATGAGCAGTTCTTC. Its translation: CASSSRDRSWNEQFF.

This clonotype has ten or more counts. The chain carries TRBV7-8 and TRBJ1-2; possible D gene TRBD1, 5 bases. This CDR3 is built from 16 residues. Trimming cost V 4 bases and J 2 bases, with 17 bases left between them. Germline CDR1 SGHVS, CDR2 FQNEAQ. The CDR3 DNA is TGTGCCAGCAGCTCCGACAGCACAGTCCGAAACTATGGCTACACCTTC. Protein: CASSSDSTVRNYGYTF.

The chain combines TRBV7-9 with TRBJ2-1; TRBD2 matches 9 bases. Trimming took 5 bases from V and 8 from J; bases not matched to a gene: 7. The germline gives CDR1 SEHNR, CDR2 FQNEAQ (reference sequence). CDR3 size: 14 residues. The CDR3 reads CASSPGVAGDEQFF. As DNA, the CDR3 is TGTGCCAGCAGCCCCGGGGTAGCGGGGGATGAGCAGTTCTTC.

The chain employs TRBV9 and TRBJ2-2, with 8 bases fitting TRBD1. Looked up from germline, CDR1 is SGDLS and CDR2 is YYNGEE. Trimming removed 5 bases from V and 0 bases from J; junction bases left unmatched: 6. This CDR3 region has 16 residues. CDR3 DNA: TGTGCCAGCAGTAATCCGGGACAGGCGAACACCGGGGAGCTGTTTTTT. This encodes CASSNPGQANTGELFF. Together with reference TRBV9 and TRBJ2-2, the CDR3 gives the full variable domain: DSGVTQTPKHLITATGQRVTLRCSPRSGDLSVYWYQQSLDQGLQFLIQYYNGEERAKGNILERFSAQQFPDLHSELNLSSLELGDSALYFCASSNPGQANTGELFFGEGSRLTVL.

The rearrangement uses TRBV25-1 and TRBJ2-2; D unclear. Trimming took 7 bases from V and 3 from J, leaving 9 bases between them. Germline V gene lookup returns CDR1 MGHDK and CDR2 SYGVNS. The CDR3 sequence is 13 residues long. The CDR3 loop reads CASTGTYTGELFF. In nucleotides, the CDR3 is TGTGCCAGCACCGGCACCTACACCGGGGAGCTGTTTTTT.